Below are 11 T cell receptor beta chains sequenced from a single sample in a study of naive and memory T cell subsets. Their specific antigens are unknown. Two oligonucleotides, mixed equimolar, formed the beta constant-region primer covering TRBC1 and TRBC2. The ligated cDNA underwent four PCR rounds using SP2 and nested alpha and beta constant-region primers. Via MiXCR, TCRdb re-called the UMI-ligation and nested PCR reads, giving one row per CDR3 protein. The sample has 120,000 to 150,000 distinct CDR3 sequences; 15% to 20% are singletons. Overall study findings and caveats: A few larger clonotypes appeared in naive repertoires, especially CD8, possibly memory cells re-expressing CD45RA.

Sequenced sample: naive CD8+ T cells from blood. These TCRs come from a human donor in good health.

This clonotype has a handful of counts. The genes are TRBV28 and TRBJ2-3; a weak D match, TRBD2 (6 bases). Germline V gene lookup returns CDR1 MDHEN and CDR2 SYDVKM. V lost 2 bases to trimming and J lost 2 bases, with 23 bases between them. The CDR3 spans 19 residues. This chain's CDR3 is CASSLPPLGSGHHTDTQYF. The CDR3, as DNA: TGTGCCAGCAGTTTACCCCCTCTGGGTAGCGGCCACCACACAGATACGCAGTATTTT.

The table lists this clonotype with a few counts. This sequence joins TRBV4-1 and TRBJ2-3, with D possibly TRBD2 on 6 matching bases. The CDR3 is 15 residues long. Trimming left V 1 base short and J 5 bases short, with 13 bases between. CDR1 MGHRA and CDR2 YSYEKL come from the germline V gene. Here the CDR3 DNA reads TGCGCCAGCAGCCAAGGCGACCGGGAGCTAGATACGCAGTATTTT. Its translation is CASSQGDRELDTQYF.

This clonotype was seen a handful of times. CDR3 region: CAATSGYEQYF. The DNA for the CDR3 is TGTGCCGCGACTAGCGGATACGAGCAGTACTTC. The chain employs TRBV28 and TRBJ2-7, with 9 bases fitting TRBD2. V shed 11 bases and J 4 bases; nucleotides not matched to a gene: 3. The CDR3 sequence is 11 residues long. Germline V gives CDR1 MDHEN, CDR2 SYDVKM.

V is TRBV19 and J is TRBJ2-1, with D tentatively TRBD1 (6 bases). The CDR3 is made up of 13 amino acids. V lost 7 bases, J lost 9 bases, and 16 bases lay in between. Germline V gene data show CDR1 as LNHDA and CDR2 as SQIVND (reference sequence). This CDR3 reads CASTYNRASEQFF. Here the CDR3 DNA reads TGTGCCAGTACCTACAACAGGGCCAGTGAGCAGTTCTTC.

This clonotype was seen only a few times. The CDR3 sequence: CASSLGQQYEQYF. DNA for the CDR3: TGTGCCAGCAGCTTAGGGCAACAGTACGAGCAGTACTTC. The chain links TRBV7-6 to TRBJ2-7; D gene uncertain. Germline CDR1 is SGHVS and CDR2 is FNYEAQ. The CDR3 has 13 amino acids. V lost 1 base to trimming and J lost 4 bases, with 8 bases between them.

J is TRBJ2-5 and V is TRBV6-2 or TRBV6-3; possible D gene TRBD1, 5 bases. The CDR3 runs 16 residues. Per the germline V gene, CDR1 is MNHEY and CDR2 is SVGEGT. Trimming stripped 0 bases from V and 3 bases from J, with 14 bases between. DNA for the CDR3: TGTGCCAGCAGTTACTCGACGGTTAGGGGCGAAGAGACCCAGTACTTC. Protein sequence: CASSYSTVRGEETQYF.

In its sample, this clonotype was seen many times. This chain links TRBV3-1 with TRBJ2-1; 12 nucleotides agree with TRBD2. After removal of 4 bases from V and 7 bases from J, the junction contained 5 bases not matched to a gene. The CDR3 has 15 residues. Germline CDR1 reads LGHDT; CDR2 reads YNNKEL (reference sequence). The CDR3 sequence: CASSPLAGGYNEQFF. The CDR3 coding sequence is TGTGCCAGCAGCCCACTAGCGGGAGGCTATAATGAGCAGTTCTTC.

J is TRBJ1-2 and V is TRBV14, with a weak D call TRBD1 (6 bases). CDR1 and CDR2 from the germline V gene are SGHDN and FVKESK. The CDR3 runs to 13 residues. Trimming cost V 3 bases and J 4 bases, with 9 bases left between them. The CDR3 is CASSQWTVYGYTF. Written as DNA, the CDR3 is TGTGCCAGCAGCCAGTGGACAGTCTATGGCTACACCTTC.

The genes are TRBV19 and TRBJ2-1, with D possibly TRBD2 on 6 matching bases. V shed 1 base and J shed 0 bases, with 10 bases lying between them. This CDR3 spans 16 amino acids. Germline V lookup: CDR1 LNHDA, CDR2 SQIVND (reference sequence). The CDR3 bases are TGTGCCAGTAGTATAGCGGGCGGGGTCTCCTACAATGAGCAGTTCTTC. It encodes CASSIAGGVSYNEQFF.

This clonotype was observed a few times. The chain combines TRBV29-1 with TRBJ2-1; 8 positions match TRBD2. The J segment lost 0 bases and the V segment lost 4 bases, leaving 14 bases of the junction unmatched. This CDR3 has 18 amino acids. Germline lookup yields CDR1 SQVTM and CDR2 ANQGSEA. CDR3 DNA sequence: TGCAGCGTTGTTGTAGCGGGAAACGCGAGGAGCTCCTACAATGAGCAGTTCTTC. Amino acids: CSVVVAGNARSSYNEQFF.

In its sample, this clonotype was seen many times. The rearrangement links TRBV6-5 to TRBJ2-7, with 9 nucleotides matching TRBD2. The length of the CDR3 is 15 residues. Germline values: CDR1 MNHEY, CDR2 SVGAGI. The ends lost 4 bases at V and 9 bases at J; junction bases unmatched: 13. The CDR3 region is CASSSVAGVSVWQYF. The DNA for the CDR3 is TGTGCCAGCAGTTCCGTAGCGGGAGTTTCGGTGTGGCAGTACTTC.